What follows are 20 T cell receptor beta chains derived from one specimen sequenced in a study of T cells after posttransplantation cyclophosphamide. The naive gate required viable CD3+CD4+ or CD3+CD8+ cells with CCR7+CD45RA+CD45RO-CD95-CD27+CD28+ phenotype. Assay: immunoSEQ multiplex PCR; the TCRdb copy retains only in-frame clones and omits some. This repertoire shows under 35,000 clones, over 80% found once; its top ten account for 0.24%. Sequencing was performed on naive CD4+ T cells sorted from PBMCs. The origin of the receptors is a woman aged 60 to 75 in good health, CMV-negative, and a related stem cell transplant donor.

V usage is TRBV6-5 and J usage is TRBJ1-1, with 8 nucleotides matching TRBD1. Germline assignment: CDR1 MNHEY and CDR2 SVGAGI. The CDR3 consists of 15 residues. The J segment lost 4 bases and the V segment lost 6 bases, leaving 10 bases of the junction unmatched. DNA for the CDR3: TGTGCCAGCAGGGATGACAGGGGAGGGAGCACTGAAGCTTTCTTT. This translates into CASRDDRGGSTEAFF.

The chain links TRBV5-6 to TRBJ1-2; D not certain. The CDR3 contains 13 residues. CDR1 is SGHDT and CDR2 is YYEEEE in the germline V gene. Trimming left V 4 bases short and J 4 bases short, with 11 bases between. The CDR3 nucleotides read TGTGCCAGCAGCCCGCGGGCGTTCTATGGCTACACCTTC. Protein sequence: CASSPRAFYGYTF.

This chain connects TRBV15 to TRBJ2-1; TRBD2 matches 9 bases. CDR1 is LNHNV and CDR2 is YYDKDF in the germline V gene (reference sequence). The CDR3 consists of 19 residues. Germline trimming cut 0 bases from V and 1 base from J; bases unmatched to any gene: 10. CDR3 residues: CATSRDLGGGDYSYNEQFF. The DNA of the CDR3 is TGTGCCACCAGCAGAGATTTGGGCGGGGGGGACTATTCCTACAATGAGCAGTTCTTC.

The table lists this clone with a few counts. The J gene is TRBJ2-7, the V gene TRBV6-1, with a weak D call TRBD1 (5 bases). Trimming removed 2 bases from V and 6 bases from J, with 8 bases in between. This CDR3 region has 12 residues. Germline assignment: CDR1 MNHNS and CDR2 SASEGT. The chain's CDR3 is CASSESRAEQYF. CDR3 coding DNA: TGTGCCAGCAGTGAAAGCAGGGCCGAGCAGTACTTC.

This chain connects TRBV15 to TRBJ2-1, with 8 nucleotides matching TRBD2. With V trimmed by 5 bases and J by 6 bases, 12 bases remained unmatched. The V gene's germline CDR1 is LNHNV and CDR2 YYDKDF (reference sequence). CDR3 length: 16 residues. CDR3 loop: CATSFRGAGVGNEQFF. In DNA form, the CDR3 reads TGTGCCACCAGCTTCCGAGGAGCGGGAGTGGGCAATGAGCAGTTCTTC.

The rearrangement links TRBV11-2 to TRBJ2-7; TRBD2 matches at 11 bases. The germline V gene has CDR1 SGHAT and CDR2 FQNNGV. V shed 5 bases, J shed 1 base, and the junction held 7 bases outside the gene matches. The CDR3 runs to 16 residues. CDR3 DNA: TGTGCCAGCAGCCCTCGGACTAGCGGGCAGTCCTACGAGCAGTACTTC. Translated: CASSPRTSGQSYEQYF.

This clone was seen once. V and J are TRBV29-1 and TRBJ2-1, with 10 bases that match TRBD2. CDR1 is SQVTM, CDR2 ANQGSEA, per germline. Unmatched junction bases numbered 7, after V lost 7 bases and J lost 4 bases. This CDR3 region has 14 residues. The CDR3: CSAPGLAVYNEQFF. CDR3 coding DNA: TGCAGCGCCCCCGGACTAGCGGTATACAATGAGCAGTTCTTC.

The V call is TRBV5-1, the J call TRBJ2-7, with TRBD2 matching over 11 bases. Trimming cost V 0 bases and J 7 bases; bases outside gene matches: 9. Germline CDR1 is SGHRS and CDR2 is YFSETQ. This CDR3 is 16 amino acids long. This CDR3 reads CASSLGGTSGQAEQYF. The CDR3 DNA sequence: TGCGCCAGCAGCTTGGGGGGGACTAGCGGTCAGGCTGAGCAGTACTTC.

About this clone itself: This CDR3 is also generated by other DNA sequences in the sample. DNA of the CDR3: TGTGCCAGCAGACCATCGTTGGCTAGCGGCTACGAGCAGTACTTC. It specifies CASRPSLASGYEQYF. This chain joins TRBV28 and TRBJ2-7; 7 nucleotides align to TRBD2. Germline CDR1 MDHEN, CDR2 SYDVKM. This CDR3 has 15 amino acids. Germline trimming cut 6 bases from V and 3 bases from J; bases unmatched to any gene: 11.

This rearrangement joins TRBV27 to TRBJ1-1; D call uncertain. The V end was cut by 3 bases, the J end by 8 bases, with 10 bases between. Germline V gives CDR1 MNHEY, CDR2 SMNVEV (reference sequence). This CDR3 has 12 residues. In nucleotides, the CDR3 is TGTGCCAGCAGTTTTTTGTACGGGGAAGCTTTCTTT. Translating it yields CASSFLYGEAFF.

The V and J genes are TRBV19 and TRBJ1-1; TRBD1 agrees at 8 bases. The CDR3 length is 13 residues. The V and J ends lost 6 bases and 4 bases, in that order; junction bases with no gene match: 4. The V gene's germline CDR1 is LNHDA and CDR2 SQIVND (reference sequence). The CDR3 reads CASRGTGFTEAFF. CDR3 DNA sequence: TGTGCCAGTAGAGGGACAGGATTCACTGAAGCTTTCTTT.

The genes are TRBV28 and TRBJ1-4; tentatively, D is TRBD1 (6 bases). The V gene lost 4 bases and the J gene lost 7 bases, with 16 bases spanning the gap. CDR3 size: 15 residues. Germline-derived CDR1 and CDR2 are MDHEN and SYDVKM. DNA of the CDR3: TGTGCCAGCAGTTCTCTCAGCGGGGGCCTTGAAAAACTGTTTTTT. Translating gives CASSSLSGGLEKLFF.

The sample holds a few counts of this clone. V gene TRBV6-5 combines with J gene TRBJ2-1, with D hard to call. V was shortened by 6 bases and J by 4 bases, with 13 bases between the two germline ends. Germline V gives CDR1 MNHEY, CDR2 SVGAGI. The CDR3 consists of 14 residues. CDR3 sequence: CASRGPSEYNEQFF. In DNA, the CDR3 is TGTGCCAGCAGGGGTCCGAGCGAATACAATGAGCAGTTCTTC.

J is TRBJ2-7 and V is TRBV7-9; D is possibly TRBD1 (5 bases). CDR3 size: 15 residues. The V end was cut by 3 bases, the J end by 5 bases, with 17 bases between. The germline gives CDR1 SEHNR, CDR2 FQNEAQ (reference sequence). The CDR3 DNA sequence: TGTGCCAGCAGCTTCAGCAGGGCAGGGTCCCACGAGCAGTACTTC. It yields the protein CASSFSRAGSHEQYF.

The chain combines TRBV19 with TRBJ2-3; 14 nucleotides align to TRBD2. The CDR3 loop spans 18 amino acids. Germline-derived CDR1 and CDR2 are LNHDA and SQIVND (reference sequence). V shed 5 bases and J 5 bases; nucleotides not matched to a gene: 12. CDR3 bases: TGTGCCAGTAGTCCAAAACCCGGACTAGCGGGGGGAGGAGATACGCAGTATTTT. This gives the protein CASSPKPGLAGGGDTQYF.

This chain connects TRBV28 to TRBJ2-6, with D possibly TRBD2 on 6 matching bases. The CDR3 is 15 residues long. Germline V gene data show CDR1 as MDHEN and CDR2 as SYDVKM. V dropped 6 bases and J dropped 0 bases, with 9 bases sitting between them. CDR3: CASSPGGSGANVLTF. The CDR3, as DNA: TGTGCCAGCAGCCCCGGGGGCTCTGGGGCCAACGTCCTGACTTTC.

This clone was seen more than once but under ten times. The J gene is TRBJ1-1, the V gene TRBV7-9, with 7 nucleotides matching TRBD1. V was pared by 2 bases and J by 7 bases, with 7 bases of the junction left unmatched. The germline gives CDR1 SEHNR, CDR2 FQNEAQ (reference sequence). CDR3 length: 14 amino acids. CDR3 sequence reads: CASSLMQGEDEAFF. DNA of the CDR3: TGTGCCAGCAGCTTAATGCAGGGGGAAGATGAAGCTTTCTTT.

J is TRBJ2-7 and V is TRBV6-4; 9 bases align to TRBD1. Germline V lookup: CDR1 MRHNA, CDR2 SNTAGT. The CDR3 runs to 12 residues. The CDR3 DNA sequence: TGTGCTCTTCGGGACAGGGAAAACGAGCAGTACTTC. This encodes CALRDRENEQYF.

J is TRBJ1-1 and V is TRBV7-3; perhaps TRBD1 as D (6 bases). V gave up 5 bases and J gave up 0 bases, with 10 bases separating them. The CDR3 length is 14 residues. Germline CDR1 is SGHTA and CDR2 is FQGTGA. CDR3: CASSRGQMNTEAFF. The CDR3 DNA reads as TGTGCCAGCAGCCGCGGACAGATGAACACTGAAGCTTTCTTT.

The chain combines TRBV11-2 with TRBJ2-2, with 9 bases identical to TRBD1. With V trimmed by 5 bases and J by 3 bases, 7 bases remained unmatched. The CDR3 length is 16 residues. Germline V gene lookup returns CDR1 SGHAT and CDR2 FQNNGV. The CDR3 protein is CASSLWTGEDTGELFF. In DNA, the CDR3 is TGTGCCAGCAGCCTCTGGACAGGGGAAGACACCGGGGAGCTGTTTTTT.